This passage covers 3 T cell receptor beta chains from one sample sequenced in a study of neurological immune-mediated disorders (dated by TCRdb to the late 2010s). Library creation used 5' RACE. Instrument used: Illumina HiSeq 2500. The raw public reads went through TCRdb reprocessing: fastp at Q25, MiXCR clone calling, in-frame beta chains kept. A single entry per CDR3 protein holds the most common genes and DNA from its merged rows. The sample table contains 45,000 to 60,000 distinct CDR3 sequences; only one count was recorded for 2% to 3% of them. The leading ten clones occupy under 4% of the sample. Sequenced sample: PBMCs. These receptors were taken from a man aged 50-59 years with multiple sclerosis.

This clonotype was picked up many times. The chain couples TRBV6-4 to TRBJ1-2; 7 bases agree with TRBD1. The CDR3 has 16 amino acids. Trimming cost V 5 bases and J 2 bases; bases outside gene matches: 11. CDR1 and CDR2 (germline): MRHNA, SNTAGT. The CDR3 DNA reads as TGTGCCAGCAGTACGGCTTTGGGACAGCTGAACTATGGCTACACCTTC. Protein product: CASSTALGQLNYGYTF.

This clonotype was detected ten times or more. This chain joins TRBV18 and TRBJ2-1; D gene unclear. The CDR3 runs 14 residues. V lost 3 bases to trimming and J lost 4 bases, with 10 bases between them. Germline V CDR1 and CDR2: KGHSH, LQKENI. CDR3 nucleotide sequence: TGTGCCAGCTCACCGAACGGTGCTTACAATGAGCAGTTCTTC. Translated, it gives CASSPNGAYNEQFF.

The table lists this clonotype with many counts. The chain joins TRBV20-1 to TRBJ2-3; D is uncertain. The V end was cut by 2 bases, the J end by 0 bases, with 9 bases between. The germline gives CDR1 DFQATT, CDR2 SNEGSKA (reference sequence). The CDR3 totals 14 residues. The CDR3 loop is CSARLGASTDTQYF. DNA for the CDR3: TGCAGTGCTAGACTCGGAGCTAGCACAGATACGCAGTATTTT.